This T cell receptor beta chain was captured in a study of blood T cell repertoires in COVID-19. The table lists this clone with a few counts. At the DNA level, this CDR3 is encoded by other sequences in the same sample as well. Sequencing was performed with immunoSEQ multiplex PCR; in TCRdb, only in-frame clones are kept and a portion is missing. The sample comprises about 180,000 clones, 89% of which are singletons, and less than 2% rests with the top ten. The germline CDR1 and CDR2 sequences are SEHNR and FQNEAQ (reference sequence). The CDR3 consists of 13 residues. Trimming stripped 0 bases from V and 3 bases from J, with 6 bases between.

This chain joins TRBV7-9 and TRBJ2-7; weak D call: TRBD2 (6 bases). Source material: peripheral blood. The sequence was obtained from a young man who had recovered from COVID-19. DNA of the CDR3: TGTGCCAGCAGCTTAGCGGGGGGCTACGAGCAGTACTTC. This translates into CASSLAGGYEQYF.